Following are 27 T cell receptor beta chains from one sample sequenced in a study of blood T cells in healthy people across ages. Alongside a J-beta primer mix, a sample-barcoded 5' primer served in a second PCR lasting roughly 6 to 11 cycles. TCRdb analysed the 5' RACE reads with MiXCR anew, one entry per CDR3 protein. The table lists more than 800,000 distinct CDR3 sequences, more than 25% of them singletons. Sequenced input: blood. All receptors derive from an elderly woman in good health.

This clonotype occurred many times. The gene calls are TRBV12-3 or TRBV12-4 and TRBJ2-7; tentative D call: TRBD2 (6 bases). CDR3 size: 12 residues. Trimming shortened V by 7 bases and J by 2 bases, and 9 bases separated the two germline ends. The CDR3 sequence is CASKAGPYEQYF. CDR3 sequence (DNA): TGTGCCAGCAAGGCGGGACCCTACGAGCAGTACTTC.

For this clonotype: Germline is not matched at one junction end, which may reflect a read error. The V gene is TRBV20-1, the J gene TRBJ2-2, with 10 bases lining up with TRBD1. Germline V gene lookup returns CDR1 DFQATT and CDR2 SNEGSKA (reference sequence). The CDR3 is 15 residues long. The CDR3 spells CSARGTGGNTGERFF. CDR3 DNA sequence: TGCAGTGCTAGAGGGACAGGGGGGAACACCGGGGAGCGGTTTTTT.

As concerns this clonotype: A much more abundant neighbour one base away suggests this may be a read error. The chain joins TRBV20-1 to TRBJ2-1; D is unclear. CDR1 is DFQATT, CDR2 SNEGSKA, per germline (reference sequence). Trimming took off 6 bases at V and 7 bases at J, with 19 bases between the two ends. The CDR3 contains 14 residues. The CDR3 coding sequence is TGCAGTGCCAGTTGTGGGGAAATCTGGAATGAGCAGTTCTTC. It yields the protein CSASCGEIWNEQFF.

This rearrangement joins TRBV7-2 to TRBJ2-7; TRBD1 agrees at 10 bases. Per the germline V gene, CDR1 is SGHTA and CDR2 is FQGNSA. The CDR3 is 17 residues long. J was trimmed by 0 bases and V by 1 base; bases with no gene match: 6. CDR3 nucleotides: TGTGCCAGCAGCTTAGGAGGGACAGGGGCTTACTCCTACGAGCAGTACTTC. This encodes CASSLGGTGAYSYEQYF.

This clonotype appeared many times. The chain employs TRBV20-1 and TRBJ2-1, with a tentative D call TRBD1 (6 bases). CDR3 length: 15 amino acids. Trimming removed 4 bases at V and 7 bases at J, with 20 bases between. Germline CDR1 DFQATT, CDR2 SNEGSKA (reference sequence). The CDR3 DNA reads as TGCAGTGCTAAAGGACAGCCCCTGAGCCGGAATGAGCAGTTCTTC. It translates to CSAKGQPLSRNEQFF.

This clonotype was picked up many times. The chain joins TRBV4-3 to TRBJ1-2; D is undetermined. The germline CDR1 and CDR2 sequences are LGHNA and YSLEER. V dropped 0 bases and J dropped 3 bases, with 14 bases sitting between them. The CDR3 contains 16 residues. This CDR3 is CASSQDLGHSDYGYTF. CDR3 nucleotide sequence: TGCGCCAGCAGCCAAGATCTAGGCCACTCGGACTATGGCTACACCTTC.

The table lists this clonotype with many counts. The chain is built from TRBV12-3 or TRBV12-4 and TRBJ2-6; D is perhaps TRBD1 (6 bases). V was shortened by 9 bases and J by 2 bases, with 8 bases between the two germline ends. CDR3 length equals 13 residues. The CDR3 here is CASAGAGANVLTF. Here the CDR3 DNA reads TGTGCCAGTGCAGGGGCTGGGGCCAACGTCCTGACTTTC.

As concerns this clonotype: This may arise from a read error, as a much more abundant clone is one base away. V usage is TRBV2 and J usage is TRBJ1-2; the D gene is possibly TRBD1 (5 bases). This CDR3 spans 18 amino acids. Germline V gene sequence: CDR1 SNHLY, CDR2 FYNNEI. The CDR3 DNA is TGTGCCAGCAGTGAATTTGGCCCCGGCAGGGCGCTAGACTATGACTACACCTTC. Residues: CASSEFGPGRALDYDYTF. Combining the CDR3 with reference TRBV2 and TRBJ1-2 gives the whole variable domain EPEVTQTPSHQVTQMGQEVILRCVPISNHLYFYWYRQILGQKVEFLVSFYNNEISEKSEIFDDQFSVERPDGSNFTLKIRSTKLEDSAMYFCASSEFGPGRALDYDYTFGSGTRLTVV.

The V gene is TRBV29-1, the J gene TRBJ1-2, with a possible D match to TRBD1 (6 bases). Germline assignment: CDR1 SQVTM and CDR2 ANQGSEA. Trimming took 7 bases from V and 0 from J, leaving 12 bases between them. The CDR3 runs 13 residues. CDR3 DNA sequence: TGCAGCGCTCAGACAGGAGCTAACTATGGCTACACCTTC. Its protein is CSAQTGANYGYTF.

This clonotype is a singleton in its sample. The genes are TRBV12-3 or TRBV12-4 and TRBJ2-1; D call uncertain. This CDR3 has 14 amino acids. The V and J ends lost 6 bases and 2 bases respectively, with 11 bases between them. Here the CDR3 DNA reads TGTGCCAGCAGAACGGAAATAGCCTACAATGAGCAGTTCTTC. This codes for CASRTEIAYNEQFF.

This clonotype was counted a few times. Since a much larger clone is just one base distant, this may be a read error. The gene calls are TRBV12-3 or TRBV12-4 and TRBJ2-3; the D gene could be TRBD1 or TRBD2 (6 bases each). The CDR3 has 12 residues. CDR3 sequence: CASRRGPDAQYF. For the CDR3, the DNA is TGTGCCAGCAGACGGGGGCCAGATGCGCAGTATTTT.

About this clonotype itself: A clone one base away is much larger, so this may be a read error. The V and J genes are TRBV9 and TRBJ2-1; weak D call: TRBD1 (6 bases). The CDR3 consists of 15 residues. Germline values: CDR1 SGDLS, CDR2 YYNGEE. Trimming took 2 bases from V and 5 from J, leaving 14 bases between them. The CDR3 region is CASSVPGVGNNEQFF. CDR3 nucleotides: TGTGCCAGCAGCGTGCCAGGGGTCGGTAACAATGAGCAGTTCTTC.

This clonotype came up many times. The chain links TRBV12-3 or TRBV12-4 to TRBJ1-2; D remains unclear. V gave up 5 bases and J gave up 6 bases, with 19 bases separating them. The CDR3 covers 15 residues. CDR3 sequence reads: CASSPSGKRPDGYTF. DNA for the CDR3: TGTGCCAGCAGTCCTTCGGGCAAACGACCGGATGGCTACACCTTC.

This clonotype was seen a few times. V usage is TRBV24-1 and J usage is TRBJ1-2, with 8 positions matching TRBD1. Germline CDR1 KGHDR, CDR2 SFDVKD. Trimming removed 4 bases from V and 7 bases from J; junction bases left unmatched: 7. The CDR3 is made up of 14 amino acids. CDR3 in amino acids: CATSEGQELRGYTF. The CDR3 coding sequence is TGTGCCACCAGTGAGGGACAGGAACTACGTGGCTACACCTTC.

This clonotype was counted ten times or more. The CDR3 coding sequence is TGTGCCATCAGTGAGGGAAGCGGGACAGTGCCTTACAATGAGCAGTTCTTC. Translation gives CAISEGSGTVPYNEQFF. The chain links TRBV10-3 to TRBJ2-1; the D call may be TRBD1 or TRBD2 (7 bases each). CDR3 length: 17 amino acids. Trimming cost V 2 bases and J 4 bases, with 18 bases left between them. Germline V CDR1 and CDR2: ENHRY, SYGVKD.

The chain links TRBV20-1 to TRBJ2-7; the D is unclear. Deletions cut 5 bases from V and 0 bases from J, with 20 bases between. The CDR3 loop spans 16 amino acids. The germline V gene encodes CDR1 DFQATT and CDR2 SNEGSKA (reference sequence). CDR3 sequence (DNA): TGCAGTGCTTTCCCGGTCCCCCTACGGAGCTCCTACGAGCAGTACGTC. It codes for CSAFPVPLRSSYEQYV.

Comment on this clonotype: A read error may explain this, as a much larger clone is one base away. CDR3 nucleotide sequence: TGTGCCACCGCCCGACCCCAGGGGTACAATGAGCAGTTCTTC. Protein product: CATARPQGYNEQFF. This rearrangement joins TRBV6-2 or TRBV6-3 to TRBJ2-1, with TRBD1 as a possible D gene (6 bases). The CDR3 consists of 14 residues. The germline V and J ends were trimmed by 10 bases and 4 bases, with 17 bases remaining between them. The germline V gene has CDR1 MNHEY and CDR2 SVGEGT.

V gene TRBV2 combines with J gene TRBJ2-2; no clear D. V lost 2 bases, J lost 6 bases, and 10 bases lay in between. The CDR3 has 14 residues. The V gene's germline CDR1 is SNHLY and CDR2 FYNNEI. The CDR3 DNA reads TGTGCCAGCAGTGAACAAGGTGGTTCCGGGGAGCTGTTTTTT. It translates to CASSEQGGSGELFF.

V and J are TRBV18 and TRBJ2-1, with D possibly TRBD2 on 5 matching bases. This CDR3 has 14 residues. Germline V gives CDR1 KGHSH, CDR2 LQKENI. V gave up 3 bases and J gave up 7 bases, with 13 bases separating them. The CDR3 region has the DNA TGTGCCAGCTCACCTTATACTAGTACGAATGAGCAGTTCTTC. Translating it yields CASSPYTSTNEQFF.

Details on this clonotype: A much larger clone lies one base from this, so it may be a read error. The V call is TRBV5-1, the J call TRBJ2-7; D remains unclear. The ends were cut back, 3 bases at V and 4 bases at J, with 14 bases in the middle. CDR1 is SGHRS and CDR2 is YFSETQ in the germline V gene. The length of the CDR3 is 14 residues. The CDR3 is CASSWDPSVYEQYF. CDR3 nucleotide sequence: TGCGCCAGCAGCTGGGATCCCTCGGTATACGAGCAGTACTTC.

Ten or more counts support this clonotype. The genes are TRBV12-3 or TRBV12-4 and TRBJ2-1, with 8 positions matching TRBD1. CDR3 size: 17 residues. Trimming at V came to 7 bases and at J to 5 bases, leaving 16 bases not matched to a gene. This chain's CDR3 is CASIILQRTGSHNEQFF. CDR3 nucleotides: TGTGCCAGCATTATACTCCAGCGGACAGGGTCCCACAATGAGCAGTTCTTC.

V is TRBV24-1 and J is TRBJ2-7; 8 bases align to TRBD1. CDR1 and CDR2 from the germline V gene are KGHDR and SFDVKD. The CDR3 runs 16 residues. J lost 4 bases, V lost 5 bases, and 12 bases had no gene match. The CDR3 sequence: CATSGRLDRGYYEQYF. The CDR3 bases are TGTGCCACCAGTGGGCGTCTCGACAGGGGCTATTACGAGCAGTACTTC.

This clonotype was seen just once. The chain uses TRBV15 and TRBJ1-2, with TRBD1 matching 10 bases. CDR3 length: 17 amino acids. The J segment lost 6 bases and the V segment lost 5 bases, leaving 15 bases of the junction unmatched. Germline assignment: CDR1 LNHNV and CDR2 YYDKDF (reference sequence). CDR3 in DNA: TGTGCCACCAGCCCCACGGCCCTGACAGGGGGCGGAGATGGCTACACCTTC. Amino acid sequence: CATSPTALTGGGDGYTF. Full variable domain (outside the CDR3, taken from reference TRBV15 and TRBJ1-2): DAMVIQNPRYQVTQFGKPVTLSCSQTLNHNVMYWYQQKSSQAPKLLFHYYDKDFNNEADTPDNFQSRRPNTSFCFLDIRSPGLGDTAMYLCATSPTALTGGGDGYTFGSGTRLTVV.

The chain has TRBV6-2 or TRBV6-3 and TRBJ1-5, with unresolved D. CDR1 is MNHEY, CDR2 SVGEGT, per germline. V was cut by 7 bases and J by 5 bases, with 9 bases left in between. CDR3 length: 12 amino acids. The CDR3 protein is CASKRVDQPQHF. For the CDR3, the DNA is TGTGCCAGCAAAAGGGTGGATCAGCCCCAGCATTTT.

The chain combines TRBV30 with TRBJ2-3; 8 nucleotides agree with TRBD2. After removal of 3 bases from V and 2 bases from J, the junction contained 4 bases not matched to a gene. The germline CDR1 and CDR2 sequences are GTSNPN and SVGIG (reference sequence). This CDR3 contains 14 residues. CDR3 nucleotide sequence: TGTGCCTGGAGGAGCGGGGGCCACACAGATACGCAGTATTTT. Translating gives CAWRSGGHTDTQYF.

This clonotype showed up many times. This chain uses TRBV4-3 with TRBJ2-4, with D possibly called TRBD1 or TRBD2 (5 bases each). CDR1 and CDR2 from the germline V gene are LGHNA and YSLEER. The CDR3 is 13 amino acids. Trimming removed 5 bases at V and 4 bases at J, with 9 bases between. The CDR3, as DNA: TGCGCCAGCAGCGGGGACGGGAAAAACATTCAGTACTTC. This encodes CASSGDGKNIQYF.

This clonotype was picked up many times. This chain connects TRBV20-1 to TRBJ1-2; D may be TRBD1 (5 bases). V was trimmed by 3 bases and J by 4 bases, leaving 6 bases between them. CDR1 DFQATT and CDR2 SNEGSKA come from the germline V gene (reference sequence). The CDR3 consists of 11 residues. The CDR3 here is CSASGGYGYTF. In nucleotides, the CDR3 is TGCAGTGCTAGTGGGGGCTATGGCTACACCTTC.